The TCR beta chain described here comes from a study of T-cell reconstitution after alpha-beta-depleted transplantation in children. The CDR3 runs to 18 residues. In germline, CDR1 is SGHRS, CDR2 YFSETQ. Germline trimming cut 0 bases from V and 5 bases from J; bases unmatched to any gene: 12. As it was prepared, the TCRbeta library received unique molecular identifiers. TCRdb itself ran the PCR reads through MiXCR, one entry per CDR3 protein. This repertoire shows roughly 400,000 distinct CDR3 sequences, 20% found once; its top ten account for less than 4.5%. This specimen consisted of PBMCs from the stem cell graft donor, obtained from the stem cell graft. The TCR comes from a human donor who donated a stem cell graft to a child with acute myeloid leukemia. V gene TRBV5-1 combines with J gene TRBJ2-1; 9 nucleotides match TRBD1. As DNA, the CDR3 is TGCGCCAGCAGCTTGGCAGGGACAGGGTTCGCCTACAACAATGAGCAGTTCTTC. It is translated as CASSLAGTGFAYNNEQFF.